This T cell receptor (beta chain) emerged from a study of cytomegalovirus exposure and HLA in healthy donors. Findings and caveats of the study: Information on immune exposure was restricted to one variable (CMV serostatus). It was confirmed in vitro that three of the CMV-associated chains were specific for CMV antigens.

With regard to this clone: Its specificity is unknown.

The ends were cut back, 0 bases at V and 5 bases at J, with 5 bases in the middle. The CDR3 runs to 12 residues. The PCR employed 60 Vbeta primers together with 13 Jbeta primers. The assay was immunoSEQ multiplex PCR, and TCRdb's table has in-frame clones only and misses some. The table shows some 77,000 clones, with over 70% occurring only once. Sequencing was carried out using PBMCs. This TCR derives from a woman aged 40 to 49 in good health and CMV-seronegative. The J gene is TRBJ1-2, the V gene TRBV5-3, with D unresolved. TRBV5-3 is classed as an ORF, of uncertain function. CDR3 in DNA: TGTGCCAGAAGCTTGGACGGGTATGGCTACACCTTC. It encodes CARSLDGYGYTF.